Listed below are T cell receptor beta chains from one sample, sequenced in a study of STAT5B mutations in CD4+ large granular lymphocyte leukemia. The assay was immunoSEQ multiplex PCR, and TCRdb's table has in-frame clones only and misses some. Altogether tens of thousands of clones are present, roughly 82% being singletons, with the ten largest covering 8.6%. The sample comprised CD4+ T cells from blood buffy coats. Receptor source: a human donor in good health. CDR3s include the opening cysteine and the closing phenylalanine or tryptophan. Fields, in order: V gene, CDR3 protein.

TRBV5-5,CASSLGGGETQYF
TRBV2,CASSGGTQYF
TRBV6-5,CASSYSSVGSNQPQHF
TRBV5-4,CASSGEGEAFF
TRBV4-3,CASSLQDRGDYEQYF
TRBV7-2,CASRGAQGPYNEQFF
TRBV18,CASSNIDTQYF
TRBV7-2,CASSAGLADQPQHF
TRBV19,CASSIRAGTGGYTF
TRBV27,CASSLRVGAKNIQYF
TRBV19,CASSIVEGTQYF
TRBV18,CASSPTGNQPQHF
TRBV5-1,CASSLGTGGTGELFF
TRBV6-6,CASSSPKTGGVTEAFF
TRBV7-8,CASSPRGPLSGNTEAFF
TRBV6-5,CASRASGTAYGYTF
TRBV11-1,CASSLMGVNTEAFF
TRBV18,CASSPSGRGYYGYTF
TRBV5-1,CASSPAGGRGHEQYF
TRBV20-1,CSASEETQYF
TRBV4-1,CASSQTGGSAADTQYF
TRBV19,CASRNRDSLYF
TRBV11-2,CASSFIKEETQYF
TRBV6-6,CASSYSYGNTEAFF
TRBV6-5,CASRHLDTDTQYF
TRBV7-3,CATAAGGGQPQHF
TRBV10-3,CAISEGDTEAFF
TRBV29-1,CSVDAGLGTEAFF
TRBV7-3,CASSRGDRARTYNEQFF
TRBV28,CASKSPLGGAFHEQYF
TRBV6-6,CASSYSGGQETQYF
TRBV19,CASSDEGDYGYTF
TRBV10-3,CAIGNADTQYF
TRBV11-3,CASSLGGGHSGANVLTF
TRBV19,CASSIVFRLDYGYTF
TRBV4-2,CASSQVTGTGVYSPLHF
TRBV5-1,CASSLVGTAAYEQYF
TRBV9,CASSGGTSGRNEQYF
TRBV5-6,CASRLLAGGKGEQYF
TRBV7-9,CASSLFQNTGELFF
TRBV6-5,CASSYRNEQYF
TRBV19,CASSIRGADTQYF
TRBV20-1,CSASLTDTQYF
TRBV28,CASSFRSGDTQYF
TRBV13,CASSPQRGGGGGELFF
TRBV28,CASSLTGQGDGPGKLFF